These T cell receptor beta chains were read from a single sample in a study of response to subunit inactivated influenza vaccine. TCRdb recomputed calls from the RT-PCR reads with MiXCR, one row per CDR3 protein. This sample has more than 200,000 distinct CDR3 sequences; 10% to 15% occur once, and the top ten carry under 10%. The specimen comprised non-naive T cells sorted from PBMCs, sampled 14 to 15 days before vaccination. All receptors derive from a man aged 50 to 59 who received an inactivated influenza vaccine. Each CDR3 is given with its conserved first and last residue. The D gene is left open where the match is weak. The listing skips clone size in some rows; elsewhere it reads once, few, many or a size class.

few	TRBJ2-5	TRBV12-3/TRBV12-4	-	CASASPGQETQYF	TGTGCCAGTGCCTCCCCCGGGCAAGAGACCCAGTACTTC
many	TRBJ1-5	TRBV20-1	-	CSARGPSNQPQHF	TGCAGTGCTAGAGGGCCATCCAATCAGCCCCAGCATTTT
-	TRBJ1-1	TRBV3-1	TRBD1	CASSRMEGAGTEAFF	TGTGCCAGCAGCCGAATGGAGGGGGCAGGCACTGAAGCTTTCTTT
few	TRBJ2-7	TRBV6-2/TRBV6-3	-	CASSWTRATYEQYF	TGTGCCAGCAGTTGGACCAGGGCCACCTACGAGCAGTACTTC
many	TRBJ2-3	TRBV11-1	TRBD1	CASSLAGLRGLPHTDTQYF	TGTGCCAGCAGCTTAGCGGGGTTAAGGGGGCTACCGCACACAGATACGCAGTATTTT
-	TRBJ2-5	TRBV6-2/TRBV6-3	TRBD2	CASSRTSGRIQETQYF	TGTGCCAGCAGTCGAACTAGCGGGAGAATACAAGAGACCCAGTACTTC
-	TRBJ1-1	TRBV7-6	TRBD1	CASSLTGTTEAFF	TGTGCCAGCAGCTTGACAGGGACCACTGAAGCTTTCTTT
many	TRBJ2-3	TRBV24-1	-	CATAAGPVTDTQYF	TGTGCCACAGCTGCGGGGCCTGTCACAGATACGCAGTATTTT
many	TRBJ2-7	TRBV9	-	CASSFRDNSYEQYF	TGTGCCAGCAGCTTCCGGGACAACTCCTACGAGCAGTACTTC
few	TRBJ2-3	TRBV20-1	-	CSARDRQSWATDTQYF	TGCAGTGCTAGAGATCGACAGAGTTGGGCTACAGATACGCAGTATTTT
few	TRBJ1-3	TRBV12-3/TRBV12-4	-	CASSLGPQSGNTIYF	TGTGCCAGCAGTTTAGGCCCGCAATCTGGAAACACCATATATTTT
few	TRBJ1-1	TRBV28	-	CASSSAGTEAFF	TGTGCCAGCAGTTCGGCAGGGACTGAAGCTTTCTTT
many	TRBJ2-3	TRBV20-1	TRBD2	CSAKVSGLAYTDTQYF	TGCAGTGCTAAGGTTTCGGGACTAGCGTACACAGATACGCAGTATTTT
many	TRBJ2-3	TRBV28	TRBD2	CASSFLISPGTSGTDTQYF	TGTGCCAGCAGTTTCCTGATATCCCCCGGGACTAGCGGCACAGATACGCAGTATTTT
many	TRBJ1-5	TRBV20-1	TRBD1	CSASPGGYNQPQHF	TGCAGTGCTTCCCCAGGGGGATACAATCAGCCCCAGCATTTT
many	TRBJ2-7	TRBV5-1	TRBD1	CASSQGQGVYEQYF	TGCGCCAGCAGCCAGGGACAGGGGGTCTACGAGCAGTACTTC
-	TRBJ2-7	TRBV11-2	-	CASSLAYRYEQYF	TGTGCCAGCAGCTTAGCGTACCGATACGAGCAGTACTTC
few	TRBJ2-7	TRBV28	-	CASSSPDRYEQYF	TGTGCCAGCAGTTCCCCCGACAGATACGAGCAGTACTTC
-	TRBJ2-2	TRBV5-1	-	CASSNFGAGELFF	TGCGCCAGCAGCAACTTCGGGGCCGGGGAGCTGTTTTTT
many	TRBJ1-5	TRBV12-3/TRBV12-4	-	CASSSSQVSNQPQHF	TGTGCCAGCAGTTCGAGCCAGGTTAGCAATCAGCCCCAGCATTTT
-	TRBJ2-2	TRBV5-1	TRBD2	CASSVGEGLLTGELFF	TGCGCCAGCAGCGTGGGGGAGGGACTGCTCACCGGGGAGCTGTTTTTT
many	TRBJ2-6	TRBV18	-	CASSPRGTGVGANVLTF	TGTGCCAGCTCACCGCGAGGGACCGGGGTCGGGGCCAACGTCCTGACTTTC
-	TRBJ1-2	TRBV7-8	-	CASSLLLYGYTF	TGTGCCAGCAGCTTACTCCTATATGGCTACACCTTC
-	TRBJ2-5	TRBV7-3	-	CASSAGRDETQYF	TGTGCCAGCAGCGCCGGACGGGACGAGACCCAGTACTTC
many	TRBJ2-7	TRBV7-2	-	CASSNGPSTYF	TGTGCCAGCAGCAACGGGCCTAGCACGTACTTC